The next 24 T cell receptor beta chains were all read from a single sample in a study of T cells in Graves' hyperthyroidism and ophthalmopathy. Authors of the study amplified TCR beta CDR3 regions from RNA transcripts. RT-PCR in the first round (using the HTBI primer set) targeted the TCR CDR3. TCRdb processed the multiplex PCR reads anew with MiXCR; each CDR3 protein has one entry. The sample has approximately 620,000 distinct CDR3 sequences, more than 15% seen once. Sample: blood. Every receptor here comes from a woman in her forties with Graves' ophthalmopathy.

To note about this clonotype: Possible read error: a much larger clone is one base away. The chain couples TRBV28 to TRBJ2-4, with D unclear. This CDR3 has 13 amino acids. Germline CDR1 and CDR2: MDHEN and SYDVKM. Trimming took 6 bases from V and 7 from J, leaving 13 bases between them. The chain's CDR3 is CASRGPVWNIQYF. CDR3 sequence (DNA): TGTGCCAGCAGAGGACCAGTCTGGAACATTCAGTACTTC. The variable domain in full, with the rest retrieved from reference TRBV28 and TRBJ2-4, is DVKVTQSSRYLVKRTGEKVFLECVQDMDHENMFWYRQDPGLGLRLIYFSYDVKMKEKGDIPEGYSVSREKKERFSLILESASTNQTSMYLCASRGPVWNIQYFGAGTRLSVL.

This clonotype was found many times. The chain is built from TRBV7-3 and TRBJ2-1; 7 bases match TRBD2. CDR3 length: 15 amino acids. The V segment lost 2 bases and the J segment 6 bases; nucleotides outside the gene matches: 7. Germline V gives CDR1 SGHTA, CDR2 FQGTGA. The CDR3 bases are TGTGCCAGCAGCTTAGATGCGGGAGAGGTCAATGAGCAGTTCTTC. Protein: CASSLDAGEVNEQFF. Supplemented by reference TRBV7-3 and TRBJ2-1, the full variable domain reads GAGVSQTPSNKVTEKGKYVELRCDPISGHTALYWYRQSLGQGPEFLIYFQGTGAADDSGLPNDRFFAVRPEGSVSTLKIQRTERGDSAVYLCASSLDAGEVNEQFFGPGTRLTVL.

This clonotype was seen a few times. The chain joins TRBV6-1 to TRBJ1-5, with 7 bases matching TRBD1. The germline V gene encodes CDR1 MNHNS and CDR2 SASEGT. The CDR3 consists of 15 residues. The junction had 5 bases not matched to a gene; V was cut back by 0 bases and J by 6 bases. The CDR3 DNA follows: TGTGCCAGCAGTGAAGCGGCCAGGGGGGGTCAGCCCCAGCATTTT. The encoded protein is CASSEAARGGQPQHF.

V gene TRBV20-1 combines with J gene TRBJ1-6; D is possibly TRBD1 (6 bases). V gave up 2 bases and J gave up 5 bases, with 10 bases separating them. This CDR3 comprises 14 residues. Germline CDR1 reads DFQATT; CDR2 reads SNEGSKA (reference sequence). CDR3 bases: TGCAGTGCTAGAAAGGGGGTTGATAATTCACCCCTCCACTTT. Protein product: CSARKGVDNSPLHF.

This clonotype showed up many times. V is TRBV7-9 and J is TRBJ2-7, with 7 bases that match TRBD2. With 2 bases clipped from V and 5 bases from J, the junction kept 3 bases outside the gene matches. This CDR3 is 13 amino acids long. Germline V gene lookup returns CDR1 SEHNR and CDR2 FQNEAQ (reference sequence). Here the CDR3 reads CASSLSGDHEQYF. Here the CDR3 DNA reads TGTGCCAGCAGCTTAAGCGGGGACCACGAGCAGTACTTC.

This chain connects TRBV2 to TRBJ1-4; D gene uncertain. The CDR3 runs to 13 residues. CDR1 is SNHLY and CDR2 is FYNNEI in the germline V gene. Trimming pared 0 bases from V and 16 bases from J, leaving 15 bases between. In DNA form, the CDR3 reads TGTGCCAGCAGTGAAGCGTTGACCCGAACCCGGTTTTTT. It encodes CASSEALTRTRFF.

This clonotype occurred many times. The gene calls are TRBV28 and TRBJ2-1; 9 positions agree with TRBD1. Unmatched junction bases numbered 10, after V lost 2 bases and J lost 5 bases. This CDR3 is built from 17 residues. The germline V gene has CDR1 MDHEN and CDR2 SYDVKM. CDR3 nucleotides: TGTGCCAGCAGTTTACCGAACAGGGGGCGGGGGCACAATGAGCAGTTCTTC. This translates into CASSLPNRGRGHNEQFF.

This clonotype was detected only a few times. The chain couples TRBV28 to TRBJ1-6, with unresolved D. Trimming took off 3 bases at V and 6 bases at J, with 9 bases between the two ends. Germline CDR1 is MDHEN and CDR2 is SYDVKM. This CDR3 spans 14 amino acids. The CDR3 DNA sequence: TGTGCCAGCAGTTTTGAAGGCGGTAATTCACCCCTCCACTTT. Encoded protein: CASSFEGGNSPLHF.

Here the CDR3 DNA reads TGTGCCAGCAGCTTCCCGACGGGAAAAGAGACCCAGTACTTC. Protein product: CASSFPTGKETQYF. The V gene is TRBV7-9, the J gene TRBJ2-5, with D tentatively TRBD2 (5 bases). This CDR3 is built from 14 residues. Trimming took 3 bases from V and 3 from J, leaving 11 bases between them. Germline V gives CDR1 SEHNR, CDR2 FQNEAQ (reference sequence).

This clonotype was picked up many times. The gene calls are TRBV12-3 or TRBV12-4 and TRBJ1-3, with D possibly matching TRBD1 (5 bases). The CDR3 runs 15 residues. Trimming pared 1 base from V and 4 bases from J, leaving 11 bases between. This chain's CDR3 is CASSLVGVPGNTIYF. The CDR3 region has the DNA TGTGCCAGCAGTTTAGTAGGGGTCCCCGGAAACACCATATATTTT.

To note about this clonotype: This may be a read error, as it is one base from a much larger clone. The chain is built from TRBV2 and TRBJ1-4, with a weak D call TRBD1 (5 bases). Trimming took off 4 bases at V and 1 base at J, with 10 bases between the two ends. The germline V gene has CDR1 SNHLY and CDR2 FYNNEI. CDR3 length equals 15 residues. The DNA of the CDR3 is TGTGCCAGCAGTGCTAGCCAGGGAACTAATGAAAAACTGTTTTTT. It translates to CASSASQGTNEKLFF. Together with reference TRBV2 and TRBJ1-4, the CDR3 gives the full variable domain: EPEVTQTPSHQVTQMGQEVILRCVPISNHLYFYWYRQILGQKVEFLVSFYNNEISEKSEIFDDQFSVERPDGSNFTLKIRSTKLEDSAMYFCASSASQGTNEKLFFGSGTQLSVL.

There are many counts of this clonotype. J is TRBJ2-3 and V is TRBV5-5; D gene uncertain. V was trimmed by 5 bases and J by 6 bases, leaving 19 bases between them. The CDR3 has 15 amino acids. CDR1 is SGHKS, CDR2 YYEKEE, per germline (reference sequence). The CDR3 is CASRSDLDSTDTQYF. The CDR3 DNA is TGTGCCAGCAGGAGCGATCTAGATTCCACGGATACGCAGTATTTT.

The table lists this clonotype with many counts. The chain couples TRBV12-3 or TRBV12-4 to TRBJ1-3; D call uncertain. The CDR3 runs 14 residues. V was cut by 2 bases and J by 5 bases, with 10 bases left in between. The CDR3 DNA is TGTGCCAGCAGTTTAACTTCTTTGCGAAACACCATATATTTT. Translating gives CASSLTSLRNTIYF.

This clonotype has a count of ten or more. This chain links TRBV4-1 with TRBJ2-7; D unresolved. V lost 5 bases to trimming and J lost 3 bases, with 11 bases between them. The V gene's germline CDR1 is MGHRA and CDR2 YSYEKL. This CDR3 spans 13 amino acids. The DNA of the CDR3 is TGCGCCAGCAGCTATTCACTTGGCTACGAGCAGTACTTC. This translates into CASSYSLGYEQYF.

This rearrangement joins TRBV7-2 to TRBJ2-7; maybe TRBD2 (6 bases). Germline V lookup: CDR1 SGHTA, CDR2 FQGNSA. Deletions cut 5 bases from V and 2 bases from J, with 16 bases between. The CDR3 consists of 15 residues. CDR3 loop: CASSPEDSGTYEQYF. The CDR3 DNA reads TGTGCCAGCAGCCCCGAGGATAGCGGAACCTACGAGCAGTACTTC.

This clonotype appeared many times. The gene calls are TRBV2 and TRBJ1-1; 7 bases align to TRBD1. CDR3 length: 12 residues. The junction had 6 bases not matched to a gene; V was cut back by 4 bases and J by 10 bases. Germline CDR1 reads SNHLY; CDR2 reads FYNNEI. This CDR3 reads CASSGQGVSAFF. The DNA for the CDR3 is TGTGCCAGCAGTGGACAGGGTGTGTCAGCTTTCTTT.

V and J are TRBV9 and TRBJ2-1; 10 nucleotides line up with TRBD2. This CDR3 region has 15 residues. In germline, CDR1 is SGDLS, CDR2 YYNGEE. The V segment lost 5 bases and the J segment 8 bases; nucleotides outside the gene matches: 10. The CDR3 spells CASRRAGGPNHEQFF. CDR3 in DNA: TGTGCCAGCAGGCGAGCGGGAGGGCCCAACCATGAGCAGTTCTTC.

Comments on this clonotype: At one end the junction does not follow the germline gene, possibly because of a read error. This chain links TRBV6-2 or TRBV6-3 with TRBJ2-7; no clear D. The CDR3 is made up of 13 amino acids. Germline V gene sequence: CDR1 MNHEY, CDR2 SVGEGT. CDR3 sequence reads: CVSKAGPDYEQYF. Written as DNA, the CDR3 is TGTGTCAGCAAGGCAGGCCCCGATTACGAGCAGTACTTC.

This clonotype was counted ten times or more. The rearrangement joins TRBV3-1 to TRBJ1-4, with D maybe TRBD1 (5 bases). From germline, CDR1 is LGHDT and CDR2 YNNKEL (reference sequence). There are 14 residues in the CDR3. V gave up 1 base and J gave up 8 bases, with 11 bases separating them. The CDR3, as DNA: TGTGCCAGCAGCCAAGTAGGGGAAGTCGAAAAACTGTTTTTT. Residues: CASSQVGEVEKLFF.

This clonotype has just a few counts. CDR3 DNA: TGTGCCAGCAGCGGGGAAGGACGGGCGAACCCCACCTTC. Its protein is CASSGEGRANPTF. The chain couples TRBV9 to TRBJ1-2; D ambiguous. With 3 bases removed from V and 13 bases from J, the gap between germline ends came to 19 bases. The CDR3 spans 13 residues. Per the germline V gene, CDR1 is SGDLS and CDR2 is YYNGEE.

CDR3 residues: CATKRAYEQYF. CDR3 sequence (DNA): TGTGCCACCAAGCGGGCCTACGAGCAGTACTTC. This chain connects TRBV6-1 to TRBJ2-7; D is possibly TRBD2 (6 bases). From germline, CDR1 is MNHNS and CDR2 SASEGT. This CDR3 is 11 amino acids long. V was shortened by 10 bases and J by 2 bases, with 9 bases between the two germline ends.

This clonotype was found many times. The chain has TRBV20-1 and TRBJ2-1; D perhaps matches TRBD2 (5 bases). This CDR3 spans 14 amino acids. With 2 bases removed from V and 7 bases from J, the gap between germline ends came to 15 bases. Germline V gene lookup returns CDR1 DFQATT and CDR2 SNEGSKA (reference sequence). For the CDR3, the DNA is TGCAGTGCTAGATCGGGGTTGTTCGGGAATGAGCAGTTCTTC. Its translation is CSARSGLFGNEQFF.

The chain couples TRBV5-1 to TRBJ2-5; 7 bases are a match to TRBD1. V was clipped by 4 bases and J by 2 bases; unmatched bases: 5. Germline CDR1 SGHRS, CDR2 YFSETQ. This CDR3 has 14 residues. CDR3 loop: CASSVGTAQETQYF. The DNA for the CDR3 is TGCGCCAGCAGCGTAGGGACAGCACAAGAGACCCAGTACTTC.

This clonotype was counted between two and nine times. CDR3 in amino acids: CASSHPAGYPNEQYF. The CDR3 region has the DNA TGTGCCAGCAGTCATCCAGCAGGGTACCCCAACGAGCAGTACTTC. V and J are TRBV6-2 or TRBV6-3 and TRBJ2-7; D may be TRBD1 (5 bases). This CDR3 has 15 amino acids. V gave up 5 bases and J gave up 5 bases, with 19 bases separating them. CDR1 and CDR2 from the germline V gene are MNHEY and SVGEGT.